This T cell receptor (beta chain) was profiled in a study of CD8 T cells in ankylosing spondylitis (dated by TCRdb to between 2016 and 2019). Broadly, across the study: To find TCR variants linked to disease, the study profiled T cell receptor beta repertoires in ankylosing spondylitis patients and healthy donors. The full study cohort was made up of about 24 ankylosing spondylitis patients and 108 healthy donors. Peripheral blood samples were taken, and synovial fluid was additionally collected from ankylosing spondylitis patients.

Overall study results and their limits: Some motif variants had previously been reported in the synovial fluid and blood of reactive arthritis patients, which suggests shared mechanisms of disease initiation. A TCR beta motif of eight highly homologous amino acid variants appeared characteristic of blood from ankylosing spondylitis patients. The disease-linked clones showed a CD8+ phenotype and occurred at relatively low frequencies in peripheral blood. The disease-linked clones were reported as significantly enriched in matched synovial fluid samples from ankylosing spondylitis patients.

TCRdb names Illumina HiSeq 2500 as the instrument used. Quantitative 5'-RACE with molecular barcodes was the method used to prepare the TCR beta libraries. The original pipeline was this. A new computational method based on a probabilistic model of VDJ rearrangement was used to identify disease-linked TCR variants. TCRdb reprocessed the public reads (quality trimming at Q25 with fastp, clone calling with MiXCR) and kept in-frame beta chains. Rows with one shared CDR3 protein collapse into an entry with the most common genes and DNA. TCRdb assigned the V and J calls; the authors' analysis was not used. This sample comprises 250,000 to 350,000 distinct CDR3 sequences, 20% of them detected only once. Of the sample, around 8% is held by the ten largest clones. Ends trimmed: V by 6 bases, J by 2 bases; bases unmatched to a gene: 4. Including cysteine and phenylalanine, the CDR3 has 15 amino acids. The CDR3 DNA has 45 bases and is translated from base 1.

About this clonotype: Its antigen is not yet known. Qualities for individual bases were not recorded, and no much larger clone is one base off.

Sequencing was done on a sample of blood, either unsorted or a sorted T cell fraction (not recorded which). Recombination connected TRBV12-3 or TRBV12-4 to TRBJ2-1; TRBD1 aligns with 10 central bases. This TCR derives from a male donor with ankylosing spondylitis or in good health (not recorded which). The DNA sequence is given as TGTGCCAGCAGGAAGACAGGGGGCCCCTACAATGAGCAGTTCTTC. Translated, it gives CASRKTGGPYNEQFF.